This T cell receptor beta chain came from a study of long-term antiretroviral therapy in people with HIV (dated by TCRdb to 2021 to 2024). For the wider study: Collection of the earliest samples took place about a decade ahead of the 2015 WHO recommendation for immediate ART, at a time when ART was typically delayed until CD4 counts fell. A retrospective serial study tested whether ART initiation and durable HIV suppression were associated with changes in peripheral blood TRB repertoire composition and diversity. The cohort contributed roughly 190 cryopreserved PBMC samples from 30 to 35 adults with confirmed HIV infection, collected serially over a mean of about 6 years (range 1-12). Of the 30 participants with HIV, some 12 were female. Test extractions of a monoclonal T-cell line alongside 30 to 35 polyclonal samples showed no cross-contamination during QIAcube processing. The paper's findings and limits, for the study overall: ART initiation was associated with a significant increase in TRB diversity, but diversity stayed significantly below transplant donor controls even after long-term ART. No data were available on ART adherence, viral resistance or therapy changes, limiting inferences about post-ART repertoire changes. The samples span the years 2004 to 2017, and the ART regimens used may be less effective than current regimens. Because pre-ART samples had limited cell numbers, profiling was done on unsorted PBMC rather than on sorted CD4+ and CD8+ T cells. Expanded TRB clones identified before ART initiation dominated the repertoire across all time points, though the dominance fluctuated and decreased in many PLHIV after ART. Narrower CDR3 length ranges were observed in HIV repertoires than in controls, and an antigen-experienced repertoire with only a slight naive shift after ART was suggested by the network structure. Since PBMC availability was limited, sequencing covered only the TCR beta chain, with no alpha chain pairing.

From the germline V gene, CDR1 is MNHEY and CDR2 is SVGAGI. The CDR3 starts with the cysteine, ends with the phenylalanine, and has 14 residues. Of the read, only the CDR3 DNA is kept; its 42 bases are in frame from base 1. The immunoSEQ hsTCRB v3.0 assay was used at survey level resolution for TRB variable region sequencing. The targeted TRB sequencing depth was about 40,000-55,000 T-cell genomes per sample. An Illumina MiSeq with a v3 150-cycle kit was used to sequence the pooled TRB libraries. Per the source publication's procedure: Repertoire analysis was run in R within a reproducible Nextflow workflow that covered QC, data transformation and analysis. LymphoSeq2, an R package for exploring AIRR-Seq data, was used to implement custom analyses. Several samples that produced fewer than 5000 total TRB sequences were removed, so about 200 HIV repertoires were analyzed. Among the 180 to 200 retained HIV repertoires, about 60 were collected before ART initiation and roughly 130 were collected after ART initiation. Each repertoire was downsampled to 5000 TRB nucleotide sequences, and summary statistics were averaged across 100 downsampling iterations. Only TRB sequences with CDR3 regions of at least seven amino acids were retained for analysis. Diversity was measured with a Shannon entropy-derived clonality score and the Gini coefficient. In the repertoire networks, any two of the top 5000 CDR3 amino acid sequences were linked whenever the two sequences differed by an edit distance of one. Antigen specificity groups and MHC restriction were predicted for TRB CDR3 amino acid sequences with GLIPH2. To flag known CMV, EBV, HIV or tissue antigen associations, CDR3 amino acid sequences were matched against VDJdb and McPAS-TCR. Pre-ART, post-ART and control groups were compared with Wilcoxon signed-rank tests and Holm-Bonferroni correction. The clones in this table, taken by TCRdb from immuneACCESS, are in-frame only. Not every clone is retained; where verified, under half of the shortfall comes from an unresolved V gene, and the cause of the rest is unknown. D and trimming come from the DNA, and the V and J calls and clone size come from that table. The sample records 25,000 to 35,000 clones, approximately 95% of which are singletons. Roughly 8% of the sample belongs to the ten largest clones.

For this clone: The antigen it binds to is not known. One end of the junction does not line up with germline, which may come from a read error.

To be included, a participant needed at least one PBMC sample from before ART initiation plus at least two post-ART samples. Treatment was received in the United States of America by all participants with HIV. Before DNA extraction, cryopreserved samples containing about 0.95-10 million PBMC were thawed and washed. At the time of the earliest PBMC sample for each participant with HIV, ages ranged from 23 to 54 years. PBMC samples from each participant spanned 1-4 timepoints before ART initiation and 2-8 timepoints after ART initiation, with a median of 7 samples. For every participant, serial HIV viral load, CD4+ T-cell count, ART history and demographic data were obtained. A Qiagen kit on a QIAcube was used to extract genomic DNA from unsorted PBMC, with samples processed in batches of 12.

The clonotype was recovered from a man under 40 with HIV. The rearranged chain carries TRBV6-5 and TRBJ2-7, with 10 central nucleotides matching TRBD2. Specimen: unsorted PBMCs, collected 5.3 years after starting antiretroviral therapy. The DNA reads TGTGCCAGCAGCAGACTAGCGGGCTCCAACGAGCAGTACTTC. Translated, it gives CASSRLAGSNEQYF.